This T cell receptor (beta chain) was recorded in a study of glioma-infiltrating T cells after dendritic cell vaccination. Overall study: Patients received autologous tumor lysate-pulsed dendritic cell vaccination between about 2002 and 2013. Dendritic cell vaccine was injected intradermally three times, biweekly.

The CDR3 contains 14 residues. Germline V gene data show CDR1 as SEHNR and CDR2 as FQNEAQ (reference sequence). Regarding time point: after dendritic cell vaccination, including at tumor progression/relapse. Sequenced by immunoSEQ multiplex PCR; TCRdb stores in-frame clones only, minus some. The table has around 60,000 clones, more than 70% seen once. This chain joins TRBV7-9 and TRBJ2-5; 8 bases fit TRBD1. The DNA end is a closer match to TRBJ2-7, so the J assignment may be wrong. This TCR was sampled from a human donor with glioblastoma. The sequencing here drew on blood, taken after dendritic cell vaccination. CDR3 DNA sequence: TGTGCCAGCAGCTTAGGACAGGGGACCTACGAGCAGTACTTC. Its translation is CASSLGQGTYEQYF.